This entry lists 18 T cell receptor beta chains sequenced from one sample in a study of shared clonotypes between healthy human individuals. Data came from immunoSEQ multiplex PCR; TCRdb stores just in-frame clones and leaves some out. The sample consists of over a million clones, over 95% of them appearing once. The sequenced sample consisted of naive CD4+ T cells sorted from blood. Subset here: CD45RA+ positively selected. The receptors come from a man in his thirties or forties in good health.

This clone occurred once. The chain joins TRBV6-1 to TRBJ2-2; D is undetermined. Trimming cost V 3 bases and J 6 bases, with 14 bases left between them. The V gene's germline CDR1 is MNHNS and CDR2 SASEGT. This CDR3 spans 15 amino acids. CDR3 protein: CASSDGDVLPGELFF. Written as DNA, the CDR3 is TGTGCCAGCAGTGACGGAGACGTGTTACCCGGGGAGCTGTTTTTT.

The chain combines TRBV15 with TRBJ1-1; 8 bases are shared with TRBD1. Trimming took 3 bases from V and 4 from J; bases not matched to a gene: 7. The CDR3 loop spans 15 amino acids. Per the germline V gene, CDR1 is LNHNV and CDR2 is YYDKDF (reference sequence). The chain's CDR3 is CATSSERTGPTEAFF. The CDR3 region has the DNA TGTGCCACCAGCAGCGAGAGGACAGGGCCCACTGAAGCTTTCTTT.

The chain carries TRBV6-6 and TRBJ2-6; possibly TRBD1 or TRBD2 for D (5 bases each). The CDR3 length is 13 residues. Trimming cost V 6 bases and J 4 bases, with 7 bases left between them. CDR1 is MNHNY, CDR2 SVGAGI, per germline (reference sequence). This CDR3 is CASSGTGANVLTF. In DNA form, the CDR3 reads TGTGCCAGCAGCGGGACCGGGGCCAACGTCCTGACTTTC.

V usage is TRBV6-1 and J usage is TRBJ2-7; 9 nucleotides match TRBD1. Losses at the gene ends were 6 bases for V and 4 bases for J; bases not matched to a gene: 7. Germline V gene sequence: CDR1 MNHNS, CDR2 SASEGT. CDR3 size: 14 residues. CDR3: CASRTGQGFYEQYF. Here the CDR3 DNA reads TGTGCCAGCAGGACGGGACAGGGTTTTTACGAGCAGTACTTC.

This chain links TRBV6-5 with TRBJ2-4, with D possibly TRBD1 on 5 matching bases. Germline CDR1 is MNHEY and CDR2 is SVGAGI. CDR3 length: 14 residues. Trimming shortened V by 2 bases and J by 6 bases, and 11 bases separated the two germline ends. The CDR3 loop is CASSYRGRGNIQYF. The CDR3 coding sequence is TGTGCCAGCAGTTACAGGGGAAGGGGAAACATTCAGTACTTC.

This chain connects TRBV9 to TRBJ2-1; TRBD2 aligns across 14 bases. Germline V gene lookup returns CDR1 SGDLS and CDR2 YYNGEE. This CDR3 is 16 amino acids long. V shed 0 bases, J shed 6 bases, and the junction held 2 bases outside the gene matches. The CDR3 DNA reads as TGTGCCAGCAGCGTAGATGGGACTAGCGGGAGCAATGAGCAGTTCTTC. This sequence encodes CASSVDGTSGSNEQFF.

The J gene is TRBJ2-7, the V gene TRBV6-1; D is undetermined. Trimming left V 7 bases short and J 2 bases short, with 15 bases between. This CDR3 is 14 amino acids long. Germline-derived CDR1 and CDR2 are MNHNS and SASEGT. CDR3 residues: CASIYGRTPYEQYF. CDR3 nucleotide sequence: TGTGCCAGCATCTACGGTCGGACCCCCTACGAGCAGTACTTC.

This chain links TRBV7-9 with TRBJ1-1; unclear D gene. Germline assignment: CDR1 SEHNR and CDR2 FQNEAQ (reference sequence). The V end lost 5 bases, the J end lost 0 bases, and 7 bases lay between the germline ends. CDR3 length: 13 residues. CDR3 protein: CASSASLNTEAFF. CDR3 DNA: TGTGCCAGCAGCGCGAGCTTGAACACTGAAGCTTTCTTT.

V usage is TRBV6-1 and J usage is TRBJ1-2; the D gene is possibly TRBD1 (5 bases). Trimming left V 4 bases short and J 9 bases short, with 21 bases between. This CDR3 is built from 15 residues. Germline CDR1 and CDR2: MNHNS and SASEGT. CDR3 protein: CASSGRQYSYGSYTF. CDR3 DNA sequence: TGTGCCAGCAGTGGTAGACAGTATTCCTATGGTAGCTACACCTTC.

V and J are TRBV5-6 and TRBJ1-5, with TRBD1 identical over 7 bases. CDR1 SGHDT and CDR2 YYEEEE come from the germline V gene. The junction had 16 bases not matched to a gene; V was cut back by 4 bases and J by 0 bases. The CDR3 sequence is 19 residues long. CDR3 amino acids: CASSKNRQGVIGSNQPQHF. Here the CDR3 DNA reads TGTGCCAGCAGCAAGAACCGCCAGGGGGTCATAGGTAGCAATCAGCCCCAGCATTTT.

This chain joins TRBV7-2 and TRBJ2-5, with TRBD2 identical over 11 bases. Germline V gene data show CDR1 as SGHTA and CDR2 as FQGNSA. The CDR3 runs 16 residues. Trimming at V came to 0 bases and at J to 2 bases, leaving 2 bases not matched to a gene. CDR3: CASSLALAGGQETQYF. Here the CDR3 DNA reads TGTGCCAGCAGCTTAGCCCTAGCGGGAGGACAAGAGACCCAGTACTTC.

The chain couples TRBV7-7 to TRBJ2-1, with TRBD2 as a possible D gene (6 bases). Trimming left V 7 bases short and J 10 bases short, with 11 bases between. Per germline, CDR1 SSHAT and CDR2 FNYEAQ (reference sequence). The CDR3 length is 11 residues. CDR3 residues: CASTPAGEQFF. The CDR3 DNA reads as TGTGCCAGCACCCCGGCGGGGGAGCAGTTCTTC.

The chain combines TRBV6-5 with TRBJ2-5, with D possibly TRBD2 on 5 matching bases. This CDR3 is built from 16 residues. V lost 0 bases and J 5 bases, leaving 16 bases between the germline ends. CDR1 is MNHEY, CDR2 SVGAGI, per germline. The CDR3 here is CASSYSEGLTRETQYF. The CDR3, as DNA: TGTGCCAGCAGTTACTCAGAGGGCTTGACCCGGGAGACCCAGTACTTC.

The chain is built from TRBV18 and TRBJ2-7; D gene ambiguous. This CDR3 has 13 amino acids. The germline V gene encodes CDR1 KGHSH and CDR2 LQKENI. V lost 3 bases to trimming and J lost 3 bases, with 9 bases between them. The CDR3 DNA is TGTGCCAGCTCACCTCCGGTTATCTACGAGCAGTACTTC. Residues: CASSPPVIYEQYF.

For this clone: Other DNA sequences in the same sample also yield this CDR3. This rearrangement joins TRBV28 to TRBJ2-2; perhaps TRBD1 as D (5 bases). The CDR3 is made up of 13 amino acids. Between the trimmed V and J ends, which lost 6 bases and 1 base, there was a span of 6 bases. From germline, CDR1 is MDHEN and CDR2 SYDVKM. The CDR3 coding sequence is TGTGCCAGCAGAGACAGGAACACCGGGGAGCTGTTTTTT. Its translation is CASRDRNTGELFF.

This rearrangement joins TRBV7-9 to TRBJ2-2, with D uncertain. There are 19 residues in the CDR3. Germline V gene lookup returns CDR1 SEHNR and CDR2 FQNEAQ (reference sequence). V was clipped by 0 bases and J by 6 bases, with 23 bases between them. The CDR3 spells CASSLAVSGQNYFSGELFF. DNA for the CDR3: TGTGCCAGCAGCTTAGCTGTGTCGGGCCAGAACTACTTCTCCGGGGAGCTGTTTTTT.

The V call is TRBV9, the J call TRBJ1-3; D uncertain. CDR3 length: 14 residues. V shed 0 bases and J shed 4 bases, with 8 bases lying between them. The germline CDR1 and CDR2 sequences are SGDLS and YYNGEE. DNA for the CDR3: TGTGCCAGCAGCGTAGAAGTAACGGGAAACACCATATATTTT. This codes for CASSVEVTGNTIYF.

This rearrangement joins TRBV13 to TRBJ2-7; D may match TRBD1 or TRBD2 (5 bases each). Deletions cut 4 bases from V and 4 bases from J, with 20 bases between. Germline V gene data show CDR1 as PRHDT and CDR2 as FYEKMQ (reference sequence). This CDR3 has 16 amino acids. Here the CDR3 reads CASSSTTGTHPYEQYF. For the CDR3, the DNA is TGTGCCAGCAGCTCGACAACCGGGACCCACCCTTACGAGCAGTACTTC.